This T cell receptor (beta chain) was observed in a study of blood T cell repertoires in COVID-19. Whole-study context: The samples span acute and convalescent COVID-19 from the United States, Italy and Spain. Sources were T cells, B-cell-depleted T cells, or PBMCs; the material itself was cDNA or gDNA.

Per the original data handling: Nucleated cell counts were estimated from reference gene primer amplification. Method: immunoSEQ multiplex PCR; TCRdb's copy keeps in-frame clones and lacks some. The V and J calls and clone size are taken from that table; D and trimming were inferred from the DNA. There are around 400,000 clones in the sample; about 90% occur only once, and 2.3% lies in the top ten. The V and J ends lost 5 bases and 2 bases respectively, with 10 bases between them. From germline, CDR1 is MNHEY and CDR2 SVGAGI. The CDR3 runs 13 residues. While infection was still active, Seattle patients were enrolled and then followed longitudinally.

The source is a woman in her fifties or sixties with COVID-19, enrolled during active disease. Source material: peripheral blood. The rearrangement uses TRBV6-5 and TRBJ2-7; D perhaps matches TRBD1 (6 bases). CDR3: CASSRSGAYEQYF. In DNA form, the CDR3 reads TGTGCCAGCAGTAGATCAGGGGCCTACGAGCAGTACTTC.